Below, 5 T cell receptor beta chains from the same sample are listed, as sequenced in a study of T cell responses to AZD1222 COVID-19 vaccine (dated by TCRdb to the early 2020s). The method behind the library was the immunoSEQ multiplex PCR assay. TCRdb holds this immuneACCESS table with in-frame rearrangements only. Some clones are missing; in checked studies, unresolved V genes explain under half, and the rest has no known cause. The sample yields 95,000 to 150,000 clones; about 88% were counted once. The ten largest make up approximately 30% of the sample. This sample's time point label indicates: baseline before first vaccination. The starting material was peripheral blood, obtained on day 0 of AZD1222 vaccination. The receptors stem from an adult in good health.

This clone was recorded a few times. This chain uses TRBV15 with TRBJ2-7; 7 nucleotides match TRBD1. CDR3 length: 14 residues. Germline trimming cut 0 bases from V and 2 bases from J; bases unmatched to any gene: 1. Germline-derived CDR1 and CDR2 are LNHNV and YYDKDF (reference sequence). CDR3 bases: TGTGCCACCAGCAGAGAGCAGGGGGCCTACGAGCAGTACTTC. It is translated as CATSREQGAYEQYF.

A single count supports this clone. This sequence joins TRBV24-1 and TRBJ2-1; 9 bases are shared with TRBD2. Per germline, CDR1 KGHDR and CDR2 SFDVKD. CDR3 length: 15 amino acids. Trimming cost V 6 bases and J 2 bases; bases outside gene matches: 4. CDR3 sequence reads: CATSTAGGPYNEQFF. CDR3 nucleotide sequence: TGTGCCACCAGTACAGCGGGGGGACCCTACAATGAGCAGTTCTTC.

V and J are TRBV3-1 (or the pseudogene TRBV3-2) and TRBJ1-6, with 7 bases identical to TRBD1. Trimming took 5 bases from V and 4 from J; bases not matched to a gene: 2. The CDR3 totals 14 residues. CDR1 and CDR2 from the germline V gene are LGHDT and YNNKEL (reference sequence). Here the CDR3 DNA reads TGTGCCAGCAGCTCGGGACAGTATAATTCACCCCTCCACTTT. This gives the protein CASSSGQYNSPLHF.

V gene TRBV9 combines with J gene TRBJ1-2; no firm D call. Trimming removed 0 bases from V and 3 bases from J, with 9 bases in between. Per the germline V gene, CDR1 is SGDLS and CDR2 is YYNGEE. The CDR3 is 14 residues long. The CDR3 DNA reads TGTGCCAGCAGCGTAGACGGACGCGACTATGGCTACACCTTC. Translated, it gives CASSVDGRDYGYTF.

The rearrangement links TRBV18 to TRBJ2-7; D is uncertain. V lost 5 bases, J lost 2 bases, and 4 bases lay in between. The CDR3 is 11 residues long. Germline-derived CDR1 and CDR2 are KGHSH and LQKENI. This CDR3 reads CASSSPYEQYF. DNA of the CDR3: TGTGCCAGCTCATCCCCCTACGAGCAGTACTTC. The whole variable domain, remainder taken from reference TRBV18 and TRBJ2-7, is NAGVMQNPRHLVRRRGQEARLRCSPMKGHSHVYWYRQLPEEGLKFMVYLQKENIIDESGMPKERFSAEFPKEGPSILRIQQVVRGDSAAYFCASSSPYEQYFGPGTRLTVT.